This passage covers 28 T cell receptor beta chains from one sample sequenced in a study of early T cells in non-severe SARS-CoV-2 infection. TCRdb used MiXCR to reprocess the 5' RACE reads, holding one entry per CDR3 protein. The sample gives 100,000 to 150,000 distinct CDR3 sequences, more than 13% of which show up once; 21% is in the top ten. Material for sequencing was whole blood. The source is an adult who was a healthcare worker with PCR-confirmed SARS-CoV-2 infection or an uninfected control (not recorded which).

Only a few counts were recorded for this clonotype. The chain carries TRBV10-3 and TRBJ2-7; possibly TRBD1 or TRBD2 for D (5 bases each). CDR1 and CDR2 (germline): ENHRY, SYGVKD. The CDR3 is 14 amino acids. V was shortened by 2 bases and J by 3 bases, with 11 bases between the two germline ends. Here the CDR3 DNA reads TGTGCCATCAGTGAGACAGGAGGATACTACGAGCAGTACTTC. Translation gives CAISETGGYYEQYF.

The CDR3 sequence: CSVEDRQAVYGYTF. DNA of the CDR3: TGCAGCGTTGAAGATCGGCAGGCAGTCTATGGCTACACCTTC. This sequence joins TRBV29-1 and TRBJ1-2, with unresolved D. The V end was cut by 0 bases, the J end by 4 bases, with 12 bases between. This CDR3 comprises 14 residues. CDR1 and CDR2 from the germline V gene are SQVTM and ANQGSEA.

This chain links TRBV29-1 with TRBJ2-3; TRBD2 aligns across 7 bases. The CDR3 consists of 14 residues. The J segment lost 5 bases and the V segment lost 3 bases, leaving 8 bases of the junction unmatched. Germline loops: CDR1 SQVTM, CDR2 ANQGSEA. CDR3 amino acids: CSVEKAGVIDTQYF. The CDR3 bases are TGCAGCGTTGAGAAGGCGGGGGTTATAGATACGCAGTATTTT.

The chain uses TRBV5-1 and TRBJ2-3; TRBD2 might be the D (6 bases). Germline CDR1 SGHRS, CDR2 YFSETQ. The V and J ends lost 4 bases and 1 base respectively, with 16 bases between them. This CDR3 has 16 residues. CDR3 residues: CASSPLAQGGTDTQYF. The CDR3 DNA sequence: TGCGCCAGCAGCCCCCTAGCGCAGGGAGGCACAGATACGCAGTATTTT.

The chain recombines TRBV7-2 with TRBJ2-3; 10 nucleotides align to TRBD2. The CDR3 has 15 residues. The V and J ends lost 3 bases and 4 bases, in that order; junction bases with no gene match: 4. Germline V gene sequence: CDR1 SGHTA, CDR2 FQGNSA. CDR3 sequence: CASSFPGLAPDTQYF. For the CDR3, the DNA is TGTGCCAGCAGCTTTCCGGGACTAGCGCCAGATACGCAGTATTTT.

V usage is TRBV16 and J usage is TRBJ2-7; 8 nucleotides line up with TRBD2. The J segment lost 2 bases and the V segment lost 8 bases, leaving 5 bases of the junction unmatched. CDR3 length: 13 amino acids. The V gene's germline CDR1 is KGHSY and CDR2 FQNENV. The CDR3 coding sequence is TGTGCCAGCCGAGGTAGCGGGACCTACGAGCAGTACTTC. This codes for CASRGSGTYEQYF.

This clonotype is medium-sized in the sample. This rearrangement joins TRBV19 to TRBJ1-5; D call uncertain. CDR1 LNHDA and CDR2 SQIVND come from the germline V gene (reference sequence). This CDR3 region has 13 residues. The V and J ends lost 6 bases and 2 bases respectively, with 8 bases between them. The CDR3 DNA sequence: TGTGCCAGTAGGAGTTCTGGCAATCAGCCCCAGCATTTT. It codes for CASRSSGNQPQHF.

This clonotype was detected only a few times. The rearrangement uses TRBV6-5 and TRBJ1-2; the D gene is possibly TRBD1 (6 bases). The CDR3 length is 15 residues. Trimming took off 6 bases at V and 1 base at J, with 15 bases between the two ends. Per the germline V gene, CDR1 is MNHEY and CDR2 is SVGAGI. CDR3 in amino acids: CASSSGQLLNYGYTF. The CDR3 coding sequence is TGTGCCAGCAGCTCCGGACAGCTACTTAACTATGGCTACACCTTC.

This clonotype showed up just a few times. This sequence joins TRBV29-1 and TRBJ2-2; the match to TRBD1 covers 7 bases. The CDR3 loop spans 14 amino acids. The germline gives CDR1 SQVTM, CDR2 ANQGSEA. J gave up 7 bases and V 3 bases, and 8 bases lay outside the gene matches. The CDR3 protein is CSVDDRENGGELFF. CDR3 bases: TGCAGCGTTGACGACAGGGAGAACGGCGGGGAGCTGTTTTTT.

This clonotype was counted ten times or more. The V and J genes are TRBV30 and TRBJ2-3; no definite D call. There are 13 residues in the CDR3. CDR1 and CDR2 from the germline V gene are GTSNPN and SVGIG (reference sequence). V lost 0 bases and J 1 base, leaving 5 bases between the germline ends. In DNA, the CDR3 is TGTGCCTGGAGTGTTGGTGGCACAGATACGCAGTATTTT. Its protein product is CAWSVGGTDTQYF.

This clonotype was picked up one time. The germline gene is not matched at one end of the junction; a read error may be the cause. The rearrangement links TRBV7-6 to TRBJ2-2; 7 bases line up with TRBD2. The CDR3 extends over 16 amino acids. Germline V gives CDR1 SGHVS, CDR2 FNYEAQ. The CDR3 region has the DNA TGTGCCAGCAGCTTAGAGGGACTATCGAACACCGGGGAGCTGATTTTT. Translation: CASSLEGLSNTGELIF.

This chain uses TRBV11-2 with TRBJ2-5; 11 nucleotides align to TRBD2. This CDR3 is 17 amino acids long. Per the germline V gene, CDR1 is SGHAT and CDR2 is FQNNGV. The trim removed 1 base at V and 4 bases at J, leaving 8 bases unmatched. CDR3 coding DNA: TGTGCCAGCAGCTTAGCTGTGACTAGCGGGGTAGGAGAGACCCAGTACTTC. Encoded protein: CASSLAVTSGVGETQYF.

This chain connects TRBV9 to TRBJ2-1, with D perhaps TRBD2 (6 bases). Trimming removed 4 bases from V and 7 bases from J, with 21 bases in between. The CDR3 runs to 16 residues. From germline, CDR1 is SGDLS and CDR2 YYNGEE. CDR3 nucleotides: TGTGCCAGCAGCCCAGGAGGTGGTAGCGGTCTAAATGAGCAGTTCTTC. Amino acids: CASSPGGGSGLNEQFF. Variable domain in full (rest from reference TRBV9 and TRBJ2-1): DSGVTQTPKHLITATGQRVTLRCSPRSGDLSVYWYQQSLDQGLQFLIQYYNGEERAKGNILERFSAQQFPDLHSELNLSSLELGDSALYFCASSPGGGSGLNEQFFGPGTRLTVL.

This clonotype showed up many times. V gene TRBV2 combines with J gene TRBJ2-5; D is uncertain. CDR1 and CDR2 (germline): SNHLY, FYNNEI. The CDR3 contains 15 residues. V was shortened by 8 bases and J by 4 bases, with 20 bases between the two germline ends. CDR3 protein: CASRVRSGMAETQYF. For the CDR3, the DNA is TGTGCCAGCCGAGTTAGGAGTGGGATGGCAGAGACCCAGTACTTC.

The sample holds many counts of this clonotype. The V call is TRBV29-1, the J call TRBJ1-1; D is uncertain. The CDR3 length is 10 residues. Looked up from germline, CDR1 is SQVTM and CDR2 is ANQGSEA. V was shortened by 6 bases and J by 1 base, with 3 bases between the two germline ends. The DNA of the CDR3 is TGCAGCGTAGCGAACACTGAAGCTTTCTTT. Translating it yields CSVANTEAFF.

The chain couples TRBV20-1 to TRBJ2-1, with D possibly being TRBD2 (5 bases). V dropped 5 bases and J dropped 0 bases, with 14 bases sitting between them. The CDR3 runs 15 residues. Germline V CDR1 and CDR2: DFQATT, SNEGSKA (reference sequence). The CDR3 DNA sequence: TGCAGTGCTCGAGCTGGAGGTAGCTCCTACAATGAGCAGTTCTTC. Translated, it gives CSARAGGSSYNEQFF.

The chain carries TRBV5-1 and TRBJ1-1; 8 bases fit TRBD1. Germline V gene lookup returns CDR1 SGHRS and CDR2 YFSETQ. Trimming at V came to 4 bases and at J to 5 bases, leaving 1 base not matched to a gene. The CDR3 covers 12 residues. CDR3 amino acids: CASSRTGTEAFF. CDR3 DNA: TGCGCCAGCAGCCGGACAGGGACTGAAGCTTTCTTT.

This rearrangement joins TRBV9 to TRBJ2-1, with 8 bases that match TRBD1. There are 13 residues in the CDR3. Germline CDR1 SGDLS, CDR2 YYNGEE. Trimming cost V 2 bases and J 16 bases; bases outside gene matches: 11. The CDR3 nucleotides read TGTGCCAGCAGCGTCTCCCCGGGACAGGTTGAATTCTTC. It is translated as CASSVSPGQVEFF.

In this sample, this clonotype turned up a few times. V usage is TRBV10-1 and J usage is TRBJ1-2; 7 bases map to TRBD1. The length of the CDR3 is 14 residues. V was clipped by 4 bases and J by 0 bases; unmatched bases: 2. Looked up from germline, CDR1 is WNHNN and CDR2 is SYGVQD (reference sequence). The CDR3 DNA is TGCGCCAGCAGTGCGACAGGGACTAACTATGGCTACACCTTC. It translates to CASSATGTNYGYTF.

This clonotype has ten or more counts. This chain connects TRBV30 to TRBJ1-3, with TRBD1 as a possible D gene (5 bases). The V and J ends lost 2 bases and 4 bases respectively, with 15 bases between them. The CDR3 runs 15 residues. The germline gives CDR1 GTSNPN, CDR2 SVGIG (reference sequence). CDR3 sequence reads: CAWSPGPLLGNTIYF. The CDR3 nucleotides are TGTGCCTGGAGTCCAGGGCCGCTGCTGGGAAACACCATATATTTT.

There are a few counts of this clonotype. V usage is TRBV5-5 and J usage is TRBJ2-3, with TRBD2 matching 14 bases. Germline CDR1 reads SGHKS; CDR2 reads YYEKEE (reference sequence). This CDR3 has 17 residues. With V trimmed by 4 bases and J by 5 bases, 9 bases remained unmatched. CDR3 in DNA: TGTGCCAGCAGCCCCTATCGGACTAGCGGGGGGAAAGATACGCAGTATTTT. Protein: CASSPYRTSGGKDTQYF.

V and J are TRBV7-9 and TRBJ2-5; D not certain. Germline V CDR1 and CDR2: SEHNR, FQNEAQ (reference sequence). This CDR3 is 12 amino acids long. Trimming removed 8 bases at V and 4 bases at J, with 11 bases between. This CDR3 is CASDEIGETQYF. As DNA, the CDR3 is TGTGCCAGCGACGAGATCGGAGAGACCCAGTACTTC.

This clonotype was observed a few times. The rearrangement links TRBV2 to TRBJ2-3; possibly TRBD1 for D (6 bases). V lost 7 bases and J 3 bases, leaving 14 bases between the germline ends. CDR3 length equals 14 residues. Germline V CDR1 and CDR2: SNHLY, FYNNEI. Written as DNA, the CDR3 is TGTGCCAGCAACCAGGACAGAGGAACAGATACGCAGTATTTT. This encodes CASNQDRGTDTQYF.

This clonotype was observed a handful of times. The chain joins TRBV3-1 to TRBJ2-7; maybe TRBD1 (5 bases). This CDR3 spans 14 amino acids. V was trimmed by 4 bases and J by 6 bases, leaving 16 bases between them. From germline, CDR1 is LGHDT and CDR2 YNNKEL (reference sequence). CDR3 loop: CASSPLWARVEQYF. The CDR3 bases are TGTGCCAGCAGCCCCCTTTGGGCCAGGGTCGAGCAGTACTTC.

There are a few counts of this clonotype. The chain is built from TRBV9 and TRBJ2-3; a possible D gene is TRBD2 (5 bases). The CDR3 contains 14 residues. CDR1 and CDR2 (germline): SGDLS, YYNGEE. Trimming took 4 bases from V and 0 from J, leaving 9 bases between them. The DNA of the CDR3 is TGTGCCAGCAGCCCCTGGACTAGCACAGATACGCAGTATTTT. This gives the protein CASSPWTSTDTQYF. Supplemented by reference TRBV9 and TRBJ2-3, the full variable domain reads DSGVTQTPKHLITATGQRVTLRCSPRSGDLSVYWYQQSLDQGLQFLIQYYNGEERAKGNILERFSAQQFPDLHSELNLSSLELGDSALYFCASSPWTSTDTQYFGPGTRLTVL.

There are a few counts of this clonotype. V gene TRBV7-9 combines with J gene TRBJ2-3; perhaps TRBD2 as D (5 bases). Germline CDR1 SEHNR, CDR2 FQNEAQ (reference sequence). V lost 2 bases and J lost 5, with 11 bases in between. The CDR3 has 14 amino acids. The CDR3 loop is CASSLSRAGDTQYF. In nucleotides, the CDR3 is TGTGCCAGCAGCTTATCGCGGGCCGGAGATACGCAGTATTTT. The variable domain in full, completed from reference TRBV7-9 and TRBJ2-3, reads DTGVSQNPRHKITKRGQNVTFRCDPISEHNRLYWYRQTLGQGPEFLTYFQNEAQLEKSRLLSDRFSAERPKGSFSTLEIQRTEQGDSAMYLCASSLSRAGDTQYFGPGTRLTVL.

The gene calls are TRBV5-1 and TRBJ1-4; no reliable D call. The ends were cut back, 4 bases at V and 8 bases at J, with 12 bases in the middle. CDR1 is SGHRS, CDR2 YFSETQ, per germline. The CDR3 is made up of 13 amino acids. The CDR3 DNA reads TGCGCCAGCAGCGAGCGAGAAGGGGAAAAACTGTTTTTT. This sequence encodes CASSEREGEKLFF.

In its sample, this clonotype was seen a few times. The chain has TRBV3-1 and TRBJ2-3; possibly TRBD1 or TRBD2 for D (5 bases each). V was clipped by 4 bases and J by 4 bases, with 15 bases between them. In germline, CDR1 is LGHDT, CDR2 YNNKEL (reference sequence). The CDR3 is 15 amino acids. The CDR3 loop reads CASSLVYLGADTQYF. The DNA for the CDR3 is TGTGCCAGCAGCCTGGTTTATTTGGGGGCAGATACGCAGTATTTT.